Listed here is a single T cell receptor (beta chain). Its antigen is not identified. CDR1 and CDR2 (germline): SNHLY, FYNNEI. This CDR3 is built from 13 residues. Trimming left V 5 bases short and J 7 bases short, with 12 bases between. The data derive from a study of T cell responses to AZD1222 COVID-19 vaccine. Study conclusions and caveats: Donor demographics were predominantly white British with a female majority; clonal diversity may be underestimated. Repertoire sampling was restricted to post-peak T cell response timepoints.

Assay used: immunoSEQ multiplex PCR; TCRdb lists only in-frame clones, some missing. Here the sample spans roughly 100,000 clones, 80% to 90% being singletons. The J gene is TRBJ2-1, the V gene TRBV2; the D is unclear. The receptor was derived from an adult in good health. The sample consisted of peripheral blood, taken on day 0 of AZD1222 vaccination. CDR3 in DNA: TGTGCCAGCAGTATCATTCTTTGGAATGAGCAGTTCTTC. The encoded protein is CASSIILWNEQFF.